This passage covers 9 T cell receptor beta chains from one sample sequenced in a study of OX40 agonist ivuxolimab in advanced cancers. Library creation used the immunoSEQ multiplex PCR assay. The table comes from immuneACCESS by way of TCRdb, which keeps in-frame sequences with V and J called. Part of the clones is missing from these tables; in studies checked, under half for an unresolved V gene and the rest for unknown reasons. The sample profile shows 38,000 or so clones; 80% to 90% of them were found once. The ten largest account for 40% to 45% of the sample. The specimen was CD4+ or CD8+ T cells sorted from blood, collected in a trial of the OX40 agonist ivuxolimab. The receptors here all came from an adult with an advanced solid tumor such as melanoma, head and neck, liver or kidney cancer.

The J gene is TRBJ2-7, the V gene TRBV28; 8 bases map to TRBD1. With 5 bases clipped from V and 3 bases from J, the junction kept 0 bases outside the gene matches. The CDR3 totals 12 residues. Germline V gene data show CDR1 as MDHEN and CDR2 as SYDVKM. DNA for the CDR3: TGTGCCAGCAGTACAGGGGGCTACGAGCAGTACTTC. The encoded protein is CASSTGGYEQYF.

V is TRBV7-2 and J is TRBJ1-2; D is undetermined. Germline lookup yields CDR1 SGHTA and CDR2 FQGNSA. The CDR3 contains 11 residues. Trimming took off 5 bases at V and 14 bases at J, with 15 bases between the two ends. The CDR3 nucleotides read TGTGCCAGCAGCCAAGCCGGGATTGGGACCTTC. This sequence encodes CASSQAGIGTF.

This chain connects TRBV7-9 to TRBJ1-1, with D unresolved. The germline CDR1 and CDR2 sequences are SEHNR and FQNEAQ (reference sequence). There are 11 residues in the CDR3. The V end lost 6 bases, the J end lost 6 bases, and 8 bases lay between the germline ends. Here the CDR3 DNA reads TGTGCCAGCAGAATAGCGGCTGAAGCTTTCTTT. Its translation is CASRIAAEAFF.

The rearrangement joins TRBV7-9 to TRBJ1-2, with TRBD1 matching 9 bases. V lost 0 bases, J lost 10 bases, and 6 bases stayed unmatched. Germline CDR1 SEHNR, CDR2 FQNEAQ (reference sequence). The CDR3 has 14 residues. The CDR3 nucleotides read TGTGCCAGCAGCTTAGCTGGGACAGGGTATCCCTACACCTTC. Translation gives CASSLAGTGYPYTF.

A single count supports this clone. The chain combines TRBV6-1 with TRBJ2-7; no reliable D call. V was trimmed by 2 bases and J by 2 bases, leaving 4 bases between them. The CDR3 is made up of 12 amino acids. Germline V gene data show CDR1 as MNHNS and CDR2 as SASEGT. DNA of the CDR3: TGTGCCAGCAGTGAAAGCACCTACGAGCAGTACTTC. This codes for CASSESTYEQYF.

This clone was picked up a small number of times. The CDR3 DNA sequence: TGTGCCAGCAGCTTTGGAGCGGGGGGTTACGAGCAGTACTTC. Translation gives CASSFGAGGYEQYF. This rearrangement joins TRBV7-3 to TRBJ2-7, with 9 bases fitting TRBD2. The trim removed 3 bases at V and 4 bases at J, leaving 4 bases unmatched. In germline, CDR1 is SGHTA, CDR2 FQGTGA. The CDR3 runs to 14 residues.

This chain connects TRBV5-4 to TRBJ2-7, with 12 bases aligning to TRBD2. CDR3 length: 16 residues. V lost 4 bases, J lost 6 bases, and 11 bases stayed unmatched. Germline V lookup: CDR1 SGHNT, CDR2 YYREEE (reference sequence). CDR3 bases: TGTGCCAGCAGCGAGGGACCGGGACTAGCGGGCCGCGAGCAGTACTTC. The encoded protein is CASSEGPGLAGREQYF.

The chain uses TRBV2 and TRBJ1-2; 8 bases line up with TRBD1. The CDR3 totals 13 residues. Germline CDR1 SNHLY, CDR2 FYNNEI. Trimming removed 5 bases from V and 4 bases from J; junction bases left unmatched: 3. CDR3 protein: CASSQQGVYGYTF. The DNA for the CDR3 is TGTGCCAGCAGTCAACAGGGGGTCTATGGCTACACCTTC.

The rearrangement links TRBV7-2 to TRBJ2-1; TRBD1 agrees at 9 bases. V trimming: 6 bases; J trimming: 9 bases; junction bases outside the gene matches: 9. The CDR3 consists of 14 residues. Germline V gene lookup returns CDR1 SGHTA and CDR2 FQGNSA. CDR3 sequence: CASSQFTGGGEQFF. CDR3 sequence (DNA): TGTGCCAGCAGTCAATTCACAGGGGGCGGTGAGCAGTTCTTC.